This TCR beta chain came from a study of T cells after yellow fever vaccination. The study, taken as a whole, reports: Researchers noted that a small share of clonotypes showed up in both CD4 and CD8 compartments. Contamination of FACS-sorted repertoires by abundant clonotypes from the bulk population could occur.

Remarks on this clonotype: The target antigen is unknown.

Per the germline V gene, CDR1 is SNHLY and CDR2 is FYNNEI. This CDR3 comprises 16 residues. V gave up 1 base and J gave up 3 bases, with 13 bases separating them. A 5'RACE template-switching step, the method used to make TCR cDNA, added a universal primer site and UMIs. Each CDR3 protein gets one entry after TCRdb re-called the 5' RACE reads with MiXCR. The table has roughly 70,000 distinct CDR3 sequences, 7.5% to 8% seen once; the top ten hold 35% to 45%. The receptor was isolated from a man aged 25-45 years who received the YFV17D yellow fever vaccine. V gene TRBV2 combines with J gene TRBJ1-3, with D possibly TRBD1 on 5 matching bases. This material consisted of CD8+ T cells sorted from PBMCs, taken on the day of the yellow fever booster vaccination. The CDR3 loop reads CASSEVPSGYGNTIYF. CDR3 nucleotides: TGTGCCAGCAGTGAAGTCCCATCAGGGTATGGAAACACCATATATTTT.